This T cell receptor (beta chain) was sequenced in a study of control samples from healthy donors and cancer patients. The germline CDR1 and CDR2 sequences are SGHTA and FQGTGA. Trimming left V 4 bases short and J 6 bases short, with 13 bases between. CDR3 length equals 14 residues. Only in-frame clones appear in the TCRdb table, and some are missing; sequencing was by immunoSEQ multiplex PCR. The sample lists 45,000 to 60,000 clones, approximately 94% occurring once. Source material: blood. The receptor's source is a man in his thirties or forties in good health. The V gene is TRBV7-3, the J gene TRBJ2-1; no clear D gene. The CDR3 spells CASSSDRWSNEQFF. The CDR3 DNA reads as TGTGCCAGCAGCTCGGACCGTTGGAGCAATGAGCAGTTCTTC. Filled out from reference TRBV7-3 and TRBJ2-1, the complete variable domain reads GAGVSQTPSNKVTEKGKYVELRCDPISGHTALYWYRQSLGQGPEFLIYFQGTGAADDSGLPNDRFFAVRPEGSVSTLKIQRTERGDSAVYLCASSSDRWSNEQFFGPGTRLTVL.